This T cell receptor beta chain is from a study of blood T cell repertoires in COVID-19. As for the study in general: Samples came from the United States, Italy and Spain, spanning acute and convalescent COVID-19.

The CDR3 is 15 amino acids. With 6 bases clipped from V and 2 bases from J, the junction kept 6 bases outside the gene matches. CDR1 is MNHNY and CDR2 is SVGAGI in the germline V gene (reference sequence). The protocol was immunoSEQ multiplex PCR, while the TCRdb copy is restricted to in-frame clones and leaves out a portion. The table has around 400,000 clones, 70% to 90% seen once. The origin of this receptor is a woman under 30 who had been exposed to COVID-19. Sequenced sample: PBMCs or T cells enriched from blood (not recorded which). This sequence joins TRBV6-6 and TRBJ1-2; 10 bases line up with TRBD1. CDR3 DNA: TGTGCCAGCAGGCGGGACAGGGGACCCAACTATGGCTACACCTTC. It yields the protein CASRRDRGPNYGYTF.